This TCR beta chain was found in a study of beta chain features in type 1 diabetes. Study in general: Similarity in age, gender and cell yields was seen between patients and healthy donors.

Every isolated RNA sample was fully reverse transcribed, so sequencing captured expressed TCRB transcripts. Assay used: immunoSEQ multiplex PCR; TCRdb lists only in-frame clones, some missing. This sample yields 390,000 or so clones, of which about 15% are seen a single time; roughly 0.04% belongs to the top ten. This CDR3 comprises 14 residues. CDR1 and CDR2 from the germline V gene are SGHRS and YFSETQ. V trimming: 5 bases; J trimming: 0 bases; junction bases outside the gene matches: 4. Regarding this clone: Its antigen is as yet unknown.

Study observations and caveats: TCRB rearrangement may or may not be influenced by HLA type; here this remained unresolved. PCR may have favored shorter templates equally in patients and controls.

Sorted CD4+ subsets: naive, central memory, regulatory, stem cell-like memory (CD45RO/CCR7/CD25/CD127/CD95/CD27 panel). The sequenced material came from naive CD4+ T cells from blood. The TCR was taken from a man between 25 and 39 years old in good health. The V and J genes are TRBV5-1 and TRBJ2-7; 8 bases line up with TRBD2. The CDR3 loop reads CASRSGGNSYEQYF. As DNA, the CDR3 is TGCGCCAGCAGAAGCGGGGGCAACTCCTACGAGCAGTACTTC.